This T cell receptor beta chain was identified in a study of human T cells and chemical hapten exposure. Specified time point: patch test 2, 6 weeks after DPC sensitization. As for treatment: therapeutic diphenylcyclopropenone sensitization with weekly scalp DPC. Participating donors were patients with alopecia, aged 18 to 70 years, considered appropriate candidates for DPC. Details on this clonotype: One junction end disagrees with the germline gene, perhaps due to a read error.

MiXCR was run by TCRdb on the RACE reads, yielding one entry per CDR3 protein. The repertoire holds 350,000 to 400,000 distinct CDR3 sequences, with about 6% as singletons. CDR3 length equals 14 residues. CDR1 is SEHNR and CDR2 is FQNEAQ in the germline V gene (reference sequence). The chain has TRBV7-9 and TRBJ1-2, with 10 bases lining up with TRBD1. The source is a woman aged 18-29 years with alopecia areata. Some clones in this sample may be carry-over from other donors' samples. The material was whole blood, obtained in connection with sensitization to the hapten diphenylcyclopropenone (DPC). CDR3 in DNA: TGTGCCAGCAGTCGACAGGGGGCAGACTATGGCAACACCTTC. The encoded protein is CASSRQGADYGNTF. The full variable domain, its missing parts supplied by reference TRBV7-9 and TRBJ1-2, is DTGVSQNPRHKITKRGQNVTFRCDPISEHNRLYWYRQTLGQGPEFLTYFQNEAQLEKSRLLSDRFSAERPKGSFSTLEIQRTEQGDSAMYLCASSRQGADYGNTFGSGTRLTVV.